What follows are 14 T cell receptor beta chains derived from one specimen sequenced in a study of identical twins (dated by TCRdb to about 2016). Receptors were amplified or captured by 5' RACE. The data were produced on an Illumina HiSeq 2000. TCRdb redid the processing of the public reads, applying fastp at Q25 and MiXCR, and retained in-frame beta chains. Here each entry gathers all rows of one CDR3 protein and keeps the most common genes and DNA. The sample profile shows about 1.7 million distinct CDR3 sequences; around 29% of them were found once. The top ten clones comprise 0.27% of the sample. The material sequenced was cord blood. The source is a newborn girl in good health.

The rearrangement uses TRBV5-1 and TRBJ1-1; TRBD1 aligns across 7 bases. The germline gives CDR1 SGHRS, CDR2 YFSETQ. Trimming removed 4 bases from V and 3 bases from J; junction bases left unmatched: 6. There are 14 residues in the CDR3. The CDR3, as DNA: TGCGCCAGCAGCCCGGGACAGACGTACACTGAAGCTTTCTTT. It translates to CASSPGQTYTEAFF.

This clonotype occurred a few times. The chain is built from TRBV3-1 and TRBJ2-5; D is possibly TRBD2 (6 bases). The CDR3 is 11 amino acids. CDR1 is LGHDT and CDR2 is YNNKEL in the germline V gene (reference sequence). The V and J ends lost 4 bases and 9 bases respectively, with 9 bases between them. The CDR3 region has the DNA TGTGCCAGCAGCCCTGGGGAGGCCCAGTACTTC. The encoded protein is CASSPGEAQYF.

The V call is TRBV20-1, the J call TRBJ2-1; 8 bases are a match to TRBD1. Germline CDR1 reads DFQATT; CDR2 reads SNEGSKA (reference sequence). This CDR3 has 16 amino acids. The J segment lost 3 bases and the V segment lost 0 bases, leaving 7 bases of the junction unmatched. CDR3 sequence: CSARDLWTGIYNEQFF. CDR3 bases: TGCAGTGCTAGAGATCTTTGGACAGGGATCTACAATGAGCAGTTCTTC.

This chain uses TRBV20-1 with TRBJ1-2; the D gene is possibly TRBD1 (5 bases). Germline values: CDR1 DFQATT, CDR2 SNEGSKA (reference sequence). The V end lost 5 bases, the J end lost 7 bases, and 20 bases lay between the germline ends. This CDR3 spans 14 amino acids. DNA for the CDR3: TGCAGTGCTCCCCGCGGAGGCCCTGGGGGTGGCTACACCTTC. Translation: CSAPRGGPGGGYTF.

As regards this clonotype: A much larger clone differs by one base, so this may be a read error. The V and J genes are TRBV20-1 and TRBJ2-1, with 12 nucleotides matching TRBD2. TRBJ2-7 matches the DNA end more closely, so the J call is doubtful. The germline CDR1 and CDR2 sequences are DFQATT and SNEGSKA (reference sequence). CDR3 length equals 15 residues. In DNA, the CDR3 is TGCAGTGCCACGACTAGCGGGAGCTCCTACAATGAGCAGTACTTC. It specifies CSATTSGSSYNEQYF.

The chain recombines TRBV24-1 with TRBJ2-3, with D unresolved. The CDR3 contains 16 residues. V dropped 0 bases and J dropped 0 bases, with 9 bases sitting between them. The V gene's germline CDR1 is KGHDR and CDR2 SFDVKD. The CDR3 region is CATSDLHGLSTDTQYF. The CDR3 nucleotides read TGTGCCACCAGTGATTTGCATGGCCTTAGCACAGATACGCAGTATTTT.

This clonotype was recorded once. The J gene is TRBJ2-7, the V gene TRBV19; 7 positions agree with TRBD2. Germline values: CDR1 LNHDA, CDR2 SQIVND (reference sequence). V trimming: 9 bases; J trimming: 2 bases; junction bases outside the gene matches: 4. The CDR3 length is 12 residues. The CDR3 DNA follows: TGTGCCAGAACCGGGACTACCTACGAGCAGTACTTC. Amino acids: CARTGTTYEQYF.

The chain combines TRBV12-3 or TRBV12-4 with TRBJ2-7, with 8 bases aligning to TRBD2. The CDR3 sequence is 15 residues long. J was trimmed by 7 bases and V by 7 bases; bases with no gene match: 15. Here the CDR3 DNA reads TGTGCCAGCACCCGGAGGCTAGCGGGTAAGGATGAGCAGTACTTC. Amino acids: CASTRRLAGKDEQYF.

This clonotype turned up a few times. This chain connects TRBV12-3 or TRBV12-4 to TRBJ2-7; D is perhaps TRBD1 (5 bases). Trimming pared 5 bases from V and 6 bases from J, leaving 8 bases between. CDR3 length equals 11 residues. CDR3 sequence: CASSRTTEQYF. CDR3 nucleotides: TGTGCCAGCAGTCGGACAACCGAGCAGTACTTC.

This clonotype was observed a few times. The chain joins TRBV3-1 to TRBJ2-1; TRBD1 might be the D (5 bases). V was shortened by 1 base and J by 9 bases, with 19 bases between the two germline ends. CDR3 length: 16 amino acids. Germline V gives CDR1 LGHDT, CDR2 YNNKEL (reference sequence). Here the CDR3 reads CASSQGQRYQVGEQFF. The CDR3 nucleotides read TGTGCCAGCAGCCAAGGACAGCGCTATCAGGTTGGTGAGCAGTTCTTC.

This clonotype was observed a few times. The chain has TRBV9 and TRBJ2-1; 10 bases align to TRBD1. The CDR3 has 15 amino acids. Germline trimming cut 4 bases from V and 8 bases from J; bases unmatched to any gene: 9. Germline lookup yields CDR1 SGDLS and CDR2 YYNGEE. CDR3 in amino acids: CASSPRQGADDEQFF. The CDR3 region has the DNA TGTGCCAGCAGCCCGAGACAGGGGGCGGATGATGAGCAGTTCTTC.

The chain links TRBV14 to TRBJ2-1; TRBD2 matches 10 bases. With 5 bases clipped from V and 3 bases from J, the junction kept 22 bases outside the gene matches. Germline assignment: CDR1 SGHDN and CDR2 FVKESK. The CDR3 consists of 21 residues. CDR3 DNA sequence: TGTGCCAGCAGCAACGAAATACAGGGTAAACGGCTAGCGGGAGTCTACAATGAGCAGTTCTTC. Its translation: CASSNEIQGKRLAGVYNEQFF.

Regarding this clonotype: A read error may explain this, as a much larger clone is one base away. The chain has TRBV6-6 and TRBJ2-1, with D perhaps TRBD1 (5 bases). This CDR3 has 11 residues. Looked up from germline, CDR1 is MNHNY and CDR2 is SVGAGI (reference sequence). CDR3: CASGAYNERFF. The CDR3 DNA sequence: TGTGCCAGCGGGGCCTACAATGAGCGGTTCTTC.

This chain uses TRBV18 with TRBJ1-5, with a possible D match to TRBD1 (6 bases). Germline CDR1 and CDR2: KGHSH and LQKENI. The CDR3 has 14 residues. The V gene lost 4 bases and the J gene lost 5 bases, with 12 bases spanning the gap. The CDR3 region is CASSQRAGDQPQHF. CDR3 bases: TGTGCCAGCTCACAAAGGGCAGGGGATCAGCCCCAGCATTTT.